This record looks at one T cell receptor beta chain sequence and its context. Its antigen is as yet unknown. The germline CDR1 and CDR2 sequences are GTSNPN and SVGIG (reference sequence). The length of the CDR3 is 16 residues. Trimming pared 2 bases from V and 2 bases from J, leaving 16 bases between. This entry comes from a study of T cells in narcolepsy. Study results and caveats: Healthy controls reportedly lacked the autoreactive clonotypes serially found in patients' blood. No autoreactive T cell clone sequences appeared in some memory CD4+ repertoires. Autoreactive HCRT-specific and TRIB2-specific clonotypes were marked in same-patient CSF-versus-blood CD4+ comparisons.

The protocol was immunoSEQ multiplex PCR, while the TCRdb copy is restricted to in-frame clones and leaves out a portion. The sample carries about 32,000 clones, roughly 80% recorded once. The sequence was collected from a human donor with narcolepsy. The rearrangement uses TRBV30 and TRBJ1-5; tentative D call: TRBD1 (5 bases). The sequenced material came from CD45RA- memory CD4+ T cells from PBMCs. CDR3 residues: CAWSSGGTMRNQPQHF. In DNA form, the CDR3 reads TGTGCCTGGAGTTCCGGAGGGACGATGCGCAATCAGCCCCAGCATTTT.